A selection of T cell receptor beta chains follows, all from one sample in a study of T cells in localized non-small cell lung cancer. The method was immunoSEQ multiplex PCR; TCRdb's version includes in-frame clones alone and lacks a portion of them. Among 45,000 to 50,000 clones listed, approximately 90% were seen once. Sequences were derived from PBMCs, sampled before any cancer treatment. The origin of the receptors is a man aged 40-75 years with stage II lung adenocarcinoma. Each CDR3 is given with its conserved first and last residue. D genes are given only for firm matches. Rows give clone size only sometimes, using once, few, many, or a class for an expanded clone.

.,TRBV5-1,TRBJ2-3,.,TGCGCCAGCAGGAGAACTGCTAGCACAGATACGCAGTATTTT,CASRRTASTDTQYF
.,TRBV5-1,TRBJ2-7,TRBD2,TGCGCCAGCAGCTTGGCGCGGGGGGGCTACTACGAGCAGTACTTC,CASSLARGGYYEQYF
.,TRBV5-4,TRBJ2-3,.,TGTGCCAGCAGCTTGATTTCGGGGTTGGATACGCAGTATTTT,CASSLISGLDTQYF
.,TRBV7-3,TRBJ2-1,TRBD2,TGTGCCAGCAGCCTCACTAGCGGGGGGGGAAATGAGCAGTTCTTC,CASSLTSGGGNEQFF
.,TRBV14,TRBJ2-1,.,TGTGCCAGCAGCCATAGACCCCGAGGCCTCTACAATGAGCAGTTCTTC,CASSHRPRGLYNEQFF
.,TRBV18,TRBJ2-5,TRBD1,TGTGCCAGCTCACCACCCACAGGGGATCGAGAGACCCAGTACTTC,CASSPPTGDRETQYF
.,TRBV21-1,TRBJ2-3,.,TGTGCCAGCAGCCACGAAATACACAGGGCACGCACAGATACGCAGTATTTT,CASSHEIHRARTDTQYF
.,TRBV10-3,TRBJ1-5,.,TGTGCCACCACGCCGGGGGGAAGCAATCAGCCCCAGCATTTT,CATTPGGSNQPQHF
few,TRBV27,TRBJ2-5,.,TGTGCCAGCAGTTTTGGGTCAGGTCAAGAGACCCAGTACTTC,CASSFGSGQETQYF
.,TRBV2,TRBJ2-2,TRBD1,TGTGCCAGCAGCCGAGGGACAGAGACCGGGGAGCTGTTTTTT,CASSRGTETGELFF
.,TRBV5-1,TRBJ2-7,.,TGCGCCAGCAGCCCCCCGCCGGGGGTAGCGTACTTC,CASSPPPGVAYF
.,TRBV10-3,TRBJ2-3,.,TGTGCCATCAGACCCCATAGGGTGGGTCTTACAGATACGCAGTATTTT,CAIRPHRVGLTDTQYF
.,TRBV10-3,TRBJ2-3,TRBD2,TGTGCCATCGAAAGCGGTGGCGGGGGGGGAGATACGCAGTATTTT,CAIESGGGGGDTQYF
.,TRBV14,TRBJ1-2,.,TGTGCCAGCAGCCCGGACATAAACTATGGCTACACCTTC,CASSPDINYGYTF
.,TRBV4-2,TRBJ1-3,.,TGTGCCAGCAGCCAAGATACCGGGGATCGCTCTGGAAACACCATATATTTT,CASSQDTGDRSGNTIYF
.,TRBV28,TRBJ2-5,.,TGTGCCAGCAGTTTTTTCTTCGGGGAGACCCAGTACTTC,CASSFFFGETQYF
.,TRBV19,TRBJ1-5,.,TGTGCCAGTAGTATAGAAAGGAACAATCAGCCCCAGCATTTT,CASSIERNNQPQHF
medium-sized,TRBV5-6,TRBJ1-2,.,TGTGCCAGCAGCCCGGGGTCCATCCTATACTATGGCTACACCTTC,CASSPGSILYYGYTF
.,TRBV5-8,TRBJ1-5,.,TGTGCCAGCAGCTTGGAAAGGTATCAGCCCCAGCATTTT,CASSLERYQPQHF
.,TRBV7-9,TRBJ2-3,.,TGTGCCAGCAGCCCCCCCATTGACTCGCCGGGTGGAGATACGCAGTATTTT,CASSPPIDSPGGDTQYF
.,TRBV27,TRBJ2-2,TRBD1,TGTGCCAGTTCTTCTAAAAGCCTTTTCGGACAGGGCCACTACCCGAACACCGGGGAGCTGTTTTTT,CASSSKSLFGQGHYPNTGELFF
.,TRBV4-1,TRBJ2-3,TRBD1,TGCGCCAGCAGCCAAACAACAGGGGACACAGATACGCAGTATTTT,CASSQTTGDTDTQYF
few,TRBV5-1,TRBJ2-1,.,TGCGCCAGCAGCTTGGCCGGGGCGTCGGACAGAGAGCAGTTCTTC,CASSLAGASDREQFF
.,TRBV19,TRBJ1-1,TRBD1,TGTGCCAGTAGTAGGGACAGCTACACTGAAGCTTTCTTT,CASSRDSYTEAFF
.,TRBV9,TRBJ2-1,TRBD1,TGTGCCAGCAGCCCAGGGACAGGGCACAATGAGCAGTTCTTC,CASSPGTGHNEQFF
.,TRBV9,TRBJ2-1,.,TGTGCCAGCAGCAAAACCGTTCGAGGAAGCGAGATCGCCTACAATGAGCAGTTCTTC,CASSKTVRGSEIAYNEQFF
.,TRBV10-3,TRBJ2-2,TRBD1,TGTGCCATCGGGACAGGGAAGGCCGGGGAGCTGTTTTTT,CAIGTGKAGELFF
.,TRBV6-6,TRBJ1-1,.,TGTGCCAGCAGTTACTGGGTGAGCACTGAAGCTTTCTTT,CASSYWVSTEAFF
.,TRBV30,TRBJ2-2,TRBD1,TGTGCCTGGAGCGGCCTAGGGGGCGCCGGGGAGCTGTTTTTT,CAWSGLGGAGELFF
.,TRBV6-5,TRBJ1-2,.,TGTGCCAGCAGCCGAGAGGCTAATAACTATGGCTACACCTTC,CASSREANNYGYTF
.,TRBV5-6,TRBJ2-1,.,TGTGCCAGCAGCTCCAAGGCGGGCGGCAGGGAGTACAATGAGCAGTTCTTC,CASSSKAGGREYNEQFF
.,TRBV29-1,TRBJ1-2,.,TGCAGCGTTGAGGTCTGGACGGGCAGTACCTATGGCTACACCTTC,CSVEVWTGSTYGYTF
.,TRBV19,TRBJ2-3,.,TGTGCCAGTAGTATGGGGACGGTCAGCACAGATACGCAGTATTTT,CASSMGTVSTDTQYF
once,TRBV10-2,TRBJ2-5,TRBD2,TGCGCCAGCAGTGAGTCGACGGCTAGCGGGGCCTACACCCGAAACGGGGCCCAGTACTTC,CASSESTASGAYTRNGAQYF
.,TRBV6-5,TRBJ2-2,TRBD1,TGTGCCAGCAGTACGGGACAGCATACCGGGGAGCTGTTTTTT,CASSTGQHTGELFF
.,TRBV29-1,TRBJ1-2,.,TGCAGCGTTTACGGGGAGGCTAACTATGGCTACACCTTC,CSVYGEANYGYTF
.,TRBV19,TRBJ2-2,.,TGTGCCAGTAGTATCCGCGGTTTGGGGGGGGAGCTGTTTTTT,CASSIRGLGGELFF
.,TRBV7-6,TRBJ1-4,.,TGTGCCAGCAGCTCATCGTCGGAGACAAGGGTCAACTGGGGTGAAAAACTGTTTTTT,CASSSSSETRVNWGEKLFF
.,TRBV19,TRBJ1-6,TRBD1,TGTGCCAGTAGTGAAGGGGGCGATTCACCCCTCCACTTT,CASSEGGDSPLHF
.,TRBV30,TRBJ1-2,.,TGTGCCGGGACACGGGGGTGGGGGTATGGCTACACCTTC,CAGTRGWGYGYTF
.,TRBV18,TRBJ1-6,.,TGTGCCAGCTCCACCTTGCCGGGGGAAAATTCACCCCTCCACTTT,CASSTLPGENSPLHF
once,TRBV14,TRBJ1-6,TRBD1,TGTGCCAGCAGCCCGAGGGGGCATTCACCCCTCCACTTT,CASSPRGHSPLHF
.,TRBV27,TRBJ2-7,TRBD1,TGTGCCAGCAGTTTAAAACGGGACAGGGGTCCCTACGAGCAGTACTTC,CASSLKRDRGPYEQYF
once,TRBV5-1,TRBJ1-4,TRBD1,TGCGCCAGCAGATTGGTCGAACAGGGGGCTGAAAAACTGTTTTTT,CASRLVEQGAEKLFF